This entry features one T cell receptor (beta chain) sequence. Its target is unknown. The data belong to a study of glioma-infiltrating T cells. Study results and caveats: Tissue-blood divergence was below expectation in non-neoplastic patients, above in gliomas. CDR3 overlap between tissue and blood was very small.

Amplification of TCR alpha and beta CDR3 regions from RNA used iRepertoire nested multiplex PCR. One-step reverse transcription and amplification started from approximately 100-400 ng of tissue mRNA or PBMC total RNA. TCRdb recomputed calls from the multiplex PCR reads with MiXCR, one row per CDR3 protein. The sample lists around 150,000 distinct CDR3 sequences, approximately 40% occurring once. Sequenced material: glioma tissue, nonneoplastic brain tissue, or PBMCs (not recorded which). The clonotype comes from a human donor with low-grade glioma or glioblastoma, undergoing nonglioma brain surgery, or in good health (not recorded which).

The CDR3 protein is CAWNSYSNQPQHF. In DNA form, the CDR3 reads TGTGCCTGGAACAGCTATAGCAATCAGCCCCAGCATTTT. The V gene is TRBV30, the J gene TRBJ1-5, with D unresolved. The V gene lost 4 bases and the J gene lost 0 bases, with 7 bases spanning the gap. Germline CDR1 reads GTSNPN; CDR2 reads SVGIG (reference sequence). The CDR3 runs 13 residues.